This TCR beta chain was sequenced in a study of cytomegalovirus exposure and HLA in healthy donors. In the PCR, 60 Vbeta and 13 Jbeta primers were used. The method was immunoSEQ multiplex PCR; TCRdb's version includes in-frame clones alone and lacks a portion of them. The sample has fewer than 150,000 clones, around 77% seen once. In the case of this clone: Its matching antigen is unknown. The junction differs from germline at one of its ends, possibly a read error.

The CDR3 extends over 16 amino acids. The germline gives CDR1 SGHNT, CDR2 YYREEE (reference sequence). The study's findings and limits: Earlier analysis found most TCR beta V segments productive about 87% or about 30% of the time. Both high specificity and high sensitivity reportedly marked the classifier's diagnosis of cytomegalovirus status.

The chain is built from TRBV5-4 and TRBJ2-3, with TRBD2 identical over 10 bases. The TCR comes from a woman aged 45-65 years in good health and CMV-seronegative. Sequencing was carried out using PBMCs. This CDR3 reads CASSNLLAGSTHTQYF. The DNA of the CDR3 is TGTGCCAGCAGCAACCTACTAGCGGGGAGCACACATACGCAGTATTTT. Filled out from reference TRBV5-4 and TRBJ2-3, the complete variable domain reads ETGVTQSPTHLIKTRGQQVTLRCSSQSGHNTVSWYQQALGQGPQFIFQYYREEENGRGNFPPRFSGLQFPNYSSELNVNALELDDSALYLCASSNLLAGSTHTQYFGPGTRLTVL.